These 28 T cell receptor beta chains share one sample of origin, sequenced in a study of T-cell memory formation after mild COVID-19. MiXCR, run by TCRdb on the 5' RACE reads, gives a single entry per CDR3 protein. This sample has over 150,000 distinct CDR3 sequences; over 20% occur once, and the top ten carry 20% to 25%. Sequencing input: PBMCs or a T cell subset sorted from them (not recorded which). All receptors derive from an adult woman who had mild COVID-19 (a few samples of this study predate the infection). Cell type and time point are not known.

In its sample, this clonotype was seen a few times. The chain employs TRBV12-3 or TRBV12-4 and TRBJ2-5; 8 bases map to TRBD2. The CDR3 has 18 amino acids. With V trimmed by 6 bases and J by 1 base, 16 bases remained unmatched. The CDR3 loop is CASSPFRTSGNPQETQYF. For the CDR3, the DNA is TGTGCCAGCAGCCCATTTCGAACTAGCGGAAACCCCCAAGAGACCCAGTACTTC.

The chain links TRBV18 to TRBJ1-6, with D maybe TRBD1 (6 bases). Germline V gene sequence: CDR1 KGHSH, CDR2 LQKENI. The CDR3 runs to 15 residues. V lost 0 bases and J 8 bases, leaving 11 bases between the germline ends. The CDR3 here is CASSPPVAGDSPLHF. CDR3 in DNA: TGTGCCAGCTCACCACCGGTAGCAGGGGATTCACCCCTCCACTTT.

The chain joins TRBV5-5 to TRBJ2-5; 7 bases match TRBD1. V trimming: 4 bases; J trimming: 4 bases; junction bases outside the gene matches: 7. Germline-derived CDR1 and CDR2 are SGHKS and YYEKEE (reference sequence). This CDR3 has 14 residues. CDR3 nucleotide sequence: TGTGCCAGCAGCAGGGCAACAGGGGTAGAGACCCAGTACTTC. Protein product: CASSRATGVETQYF.

This clonotype was recorded many times. The gene calls are TRBV20-1 and TRBJ1-1; possible D gene TRBD1, 6 bases. The CDR3 totals 14 residues. In germline, CDR1 is DFQATT, CDR2 SNEGSKA (reference sequence). The V gene lost 1 base and the J gene lost 1 base, with 10 bases spanning the gap. The CDR3 bases are TGCAGTGCTAGAGCCCCGGACAGGAACACTGAAGCTTTCTTT. It yields the protein CSARAPDRNTEAFF.

The chain uses TRBV27 and TRBJ2-7; TRBD1 might be the D (5 bases). Trimming took off 3 bases at V and 2 bases at J, with 11 bases between the two ends. The CDR3 loop spans 14 amino acids. Germline CDR1 and CDR2: MNHEY and SMNVEV (reference sequence). This CDR3 reads CASSFETDTYEQYF. The CDR3 DNA reads TGTGCCAGCAGTTTCGAGACAGATACCTACGAGCAGTACTTC.

The genes are TRBV9 and TRBJ2-3; the D call may be TRBD1 or TRBD2 (5 bases each). This CDR3 is 16 amino acids long. Between the trimmed V and J ends, which lost 3 bases and 0 bases, there was a span of 14 bases. Germline V gene sequence: CDR1 SGDLS, CDR2 YYNGEE. The DNA for the CDR3 is TGTGCCAGCAGCGGTTCGAGGGGACCAAGCACAGATACGCAGTATTTT. Amino acids: CASSGSRGPSTDTQYF.

The CDR3 reads CAIQDGYEQYF. The CDR3 DNA reads as TGTGCCATCCAGGACGGGTACGAGCAGTACTTC. The V gene is TRBV12-3 or TRBV12-4, the J gene TRBJ2-7, with no clear D. Trimming stripped 10 bases from V and 4 bases from J, with 11 bases between. The CDR3 spans 11 residues.

This clonotype appeared a few times. The rearrangement links TRBV27 to TRBJ2-4; D possibly matches TRBD1 or TRBD2 (5 bases each). This CDR3 spans 14 amino acids. Germline assignment: CDR1 MNHEY and CDR2 SMNVEV (reference sequence). Trimming took 1 base from V and 6 from J, leaving 10 bases between them. DNA of the CDR3: TGTGCCAGCAGTTTATGGGGCGAGGGAAACATTCAGTACTTC. Its protein is CASSLWGEGNIQYF.

The table lists this clonotype with a few counts. V and J are TRBV9 and TRBJ2-1; D is possibly TRBD2 (6 bases). CDR3 length: 17 amino acids. The V gene's germline CDR1 is SGDLS and CDR2 YYNGEE. The V end was cut by 0 bases, the J end by 5 bases, with 18 bases between. CDR3 coding DNA: TGTGCCAGCAGCGTAGAGGTTCTGGCTGCGGGGCACAATGAGCAGTTCTTC. Its translation is CASSVEVLAAGHNEQFF.

The V and J genes are TRBV9 and TRBJ2-7; D is unresolved. There are 15 residues in the CDR3. Germline V lookup: CDR1 SGDLS, CDR2 YYNGEE. Trimming left V 3 bases short and J 5 bases short, with 18 bases between. CDR3 bases: TGTGCCAGCAGCGCCGATGACATGGTGCTCGACGAGCAGTACTTC. It is translated as CASSADDMVLDEQYF.

Only a few counts were recorded for this clonotype. The J gene is TRBJ2-7, the V gene TRBV6-6; D unresolved. This CDR3 comprises 14 residues. V shed 10 bases and J shed 0 bases, with 16 bases lying between them. Germline V gene lookup returns CDR1 MNHNY and CDR2 SVGAGI (reference sequence). In DNA, the CDR3 is TGTGCCACCGCCGAGAGCGTCAGCTCCTACGAGCAGTACTTC. This gives the protein CATAESVSSYEQYF.

This clonotype was detected once. The chain employs TRBV2 and TRBJ2-5, with TRBD2 matching 11 bases. Unmatched junction bases numbered 6, after V lost 7 bases and J lost 2 bases. This CDR3 comprises 15 residues. Germline V CDR1 and CDR2: SNHLY, FYNNEI. The CDR3 nucleotides are TGTGCCAGCACACTAGCGGGGGCTCTACAAGAGACCCAGTACTTC. Residues: CASTLAGALQETQYF. The full variable domain, rest sourced from reference TRBV2 and TRBJ2-5, is EPEVTQTPSHQVTQMGQEVILRCVPISNHLYFYWYRQILGQKVEFLVSFYNNEISEKSEIFDDQFSVERPDGSNFTLKIRSTKLEDSAMYFCASTLAGALQETQYFGPGTRLLVL.

The sample holds a few counts of this clonotype. The rearrangement uses TRBV13 and TRBJ2-5, with D possibly TRBD2 on 5 matching bases. CDR1 and CDR2 (germline): PRHDT, FYEKMQ (reference sequence). The CDR3 sequence is 13 residues long. V was shortened by 5 bases and J by 4 bases, with 11 bases between the two germline ends. CDR3 protein: CASSTLGLETQYF. DNA for the CDR3: TGTGCCAGCAGCACACTAGGCCTAGAGACCCAGTACTTC.

This clonotype was seen more than once but under ten times. V gene TRBV7-9 combines with J gene TRBJ1-6; D is undetermined. V was pared by 7 bases and J by 7 bases, with 11 bases between. CDR1 and CDR2 (germline): SEHNR, FQNEAQ (reference sequence). This CDR3 has 13 residues. The CDR3 spells CASTSRGNSPLHF. The CDR3 DNA reads as TGTGCCAGCACCTCCCGCGGGAATTCACCCCTCCACTTT.

This clonotype has more than one count but fewer than ten. The J gene is TRBJ2-7, the V gene TRBV7-8; D remains unclear. Trimming took 2 bases from V and 2 from J, leaving 10 bases between them. CDR1 is SGHVS, CDR2 FQNEAQ, per germline. The CDR3 is 14 residues long. CDR3 protein: CASSLKAGAYEQYF. CDR3 DNA: TGTGCCAGCAGCTTAAAGGCTGGGGCCTACGAGCAGTACTTC.

This rearrangement joins TRBV12-3 or TRBV12-4 to TRBJ1-5, with 8 bases identical to TRBD1. The CDR3 has 14 residues. J gave up 3 bases and V 5 bases, and 3 bases lay outside the gene matches. CDR3 amino acids: CASSPRGLNQPQHF. Here the CDR3 DNA reads TGTGCCAGCAGTCCCAGGGGGCTCAATCAGCCCCAGCATTTT.

This clonotype was seen a few times. The chain employs TRBV29-1 and TRBJ2-2; D not certain. Germline assignment: CDR1 SQVTM and CDR2 ANQGSEA. Between the trimmed V and J ends, which lost 3 bases and 0 bases, there was a span of 5 bases. The CDR3 spans 13 residues. CDR3 sequence reads: CSVDGTNTGELFF. The CDR3 DNA reads as TGCAGCGTTGACGGCACGAACACCGGGGAGCTGTTTTTT.

The rearrangement uses TRBV12-3 or TRBV12-4 and TRBJ2-5, with D possibly TRBD1 on 6 matching bases. The V end was cut by 5 bases, the J end by 3 bases, with 16 bases between. The CDR3 extends over 15 amino acids. The DNA for the CDR3 is TGTGCCAGCAGTAAGGGGACACCGAAAGAAGAGACCCAGTACTTC. This encodes CASSKGTPKEETQYF.

This clonotype was picked up a small number of times. This rearrangement joins TRBV4-1 to TRBJ2-3; D is undetermined. With 3 bases removed from V and 1 base from J, the gap between germline ends came to 8 bases. Germline loops: CDR1 MGHRA, CDR2 YSYEKL. This CDR3 is built from 14 residues. The DNA for the CDR3 is TGCGCCAGCAGCCATGGCACTCGCACAGATACGCAGTATTTT. Residues: CASSHGTRTDTQYF.

This clonotype showed up just a few times. V usage is TRBV7-9 and J usage is TRBJ2-3, with D tentatively TRBD2 (5 bases). The CDR3 runs 15 residues. CDR1 and CDR2 from the germline V gene are SEHNR and FQNEAQ (reference sequence). Trimming took 4 bases from V and 0 from J, leaving 11 bases between them. The CDR3 loop is CASSSRVASTDTQYF. DNA for the CDR3: TGTGCCAGCAGCTCGCGGGTCGCGAGCACAGATACGCAGTATTTT.

This clonotype was picked up a small number of times. This rearrangement joins TRBV12-3 or TRBV12-4 to TRBJ2-5; D remains ambiguous. The CDR3 spans 13 residues. Trimming removed 4 bases from V and 5 bases from J, with 11 bases in between. The CDR3 spells CASSYGPSETQYF. The CDR3 nucleotides read TGTGCCAGCAGTTATGGCCCTAGTGAGACCCAGTACTTC.

This CDR3 is CASTPGWTTGEQFF. The CDR3 DNA is TGTGCCAGCACCCCCGGCTGGACGACGGGCGAGCAGTTCTTC. This chain joins TRBV27 and TRBJ2-1; D not certain. Germline lookup yields CDR1 MNHEY and CDR2 SMNVEV (reference sequence). The CDR3 spans 14 residues. V dropped 7 bases and J dropped 10 bases, with 20 bases sitting between them.

This clonotype was seen only a few times. This sequence joins TRBV12-3 or TRBV12-4 and TRBJ2-1, with 15 bases fitting TRBD2. This CDR3 has 17 amino acids. The trim removed 5 bases at V and 4 bases at J, leaving 6 bases unmatched. The CDR3 spells CASSPGLAGGLYNEQFF. In DNA form, the CDR3 reads TGTGCCAGCAGTCCCGGACTAGCGGGAGGGCTGTACAATGAGCAGTTCTTC.

This clonotype occurred a few times. The gene calls are TRBV12-3 or TRBV12-4 and TRBJ1-2, with 9 bases lining up with TRBD1. Unmatched junction bases numbered 11, after V lost 4 bases and J lost 5 bases. The CDR3 consists of 16 residues. CDR3 in amino acids: CASSSIAGTGRYGYTF. The CDR3 DNA sequence: TGTGCCAGCAGTTCTATAGCCGGGACAGGGAGGTATGGCTACACCTTC.

The genes are TRBV7-3 and TRBJ2-1; 8 bases line up with TRBD2. The trim removed 6 bases at V and 7 bases at J, leaving 5 bases unmatched. CDR1 SGHTA and CDR2 FQGTGA come from the germline V gene. The length of the CDR3 is 13 residues. CDR3: CASRPGLENEQFF. CDR3 in DNA: TGTGCCAGCAGGCCGGGACTAGAAAATGAGCAGTTCTTC.

This chain uses TRBV5-1 with TRBJ2-7; TRBD2 matches at 12 bases. Losses at the gene ends were 4 bases for V and 1 base for J; bases not matched to a gene: 9. The CDR3 consists of 17 residues. The germline gives CDR1 SGHRS, CDR2 YFSETQ. The CDR3 protein is CASSPPTSGGWSYEQYF. CDR3 DNA sequence: TGCGCCAGCAGCCCACCAACTAGCGGGGGGTGGTCCTACGAGCAGTACTTC. The full variable domain, with the rest looked up from reference TRBV5-1 and TRBJ2-7, is KAGVTQTPRYLIKTRGQQVTLSCSPISGHRSVSWYQQTPGQGLQFLFEYFSETQRNKGNFPGRFSGRQFSNSRSEMNVSTLELGDSALYLCASSPPTSGGWSYEQYFGPGTRLTVT.

The chain is built from TRBV27 and TRBJ2-1, with TRBD1 matching 7 bases. V gave up 5 bases and J gave up 6 bases; unmatched junction bases: 13. This CDR3 comprises 16 residues. The germline CDR1 and CDR2 sequences are MNHEY and SMNVEV (reference sequence). The CDR3 DNA reads as TGTGCCAGCAGTCCGACCAACGACAGGGTTCGCAATGAGCAGTTCTTC. It translates to CASSPTNDRVRNEQFF.

V gene TRBV12-3 or TRBV12-4 combines with J gene TRBJ2-7, with D possibly matching TRBD1 (6 bases). V was clipped by 1 base and J by 0 bases, with 19 bases between them. The CDR3 has 18 amino acids. The CDR3 sequence: CASSLGGRGLGSSYEQYF. DNA of the CDR3: TGTGCCAGCAGTTTAGGGGGGCGAGGGCTCGGTAGCTCCTACGAGCAGTACTTC.